This T cell receptor (beta chain) comes out of a study of control samples from healthy donors and cancer patients. This CDR3 is 13 amino acids long. The germline CDR1 and CDR2 sequences are SQVTM and ANQGSEA. V was cut by 6 bases and J by 7 bases, with 18 bases left in between. Method: immunoSEQ multiplex PCR; TCRdb's copy keeps in-frame clones and lacks some. The sample lists 85,000 to 90,000 clones; around 86% were seen once. The receptor was isolated from a man aged 30 to 39 in good health. The sequenced sample was blood. The V and J genes are TRBV29-1 and TRBJ1-1; no definite D call. DNA for the CDR3: TGCAGCGTACTGAAAATCCTGGACGGTGAAGCTTTCTTT. Translating it yields CSVLKILDGEAFF.